What follows are 26 T cell receptor beta chains derived from one specimen sequenced in a study of cytomegalovirus exposure and HLA in healthy donors. Libraries were prepared by immunoSEQ multiplex PCR; TCRdb keeps only in-frame clonotypes and omits some of them. The sample has about 98,000 clones; roughly nine tenths are singletons. The specimen was PBMCs. The receptors derive from a woman aged 25 to 39 in good health and CMV-seronegative.

The V and J genes are TRBV5-5 and TRBJ2-5, with D possibly TRBD2 on 5 matching bases. The CDR3 contains 13 residues. Trimming removed 6 bases from V and 2 bases from J, with 11 bases in between. CDR1 is SGHKS and CDR2 is YYEKEE in the germline V gene (reference sequence). CDR3 sequence (DNA): TGTGCCAGCAACCTACCGGGGCAAGAGACCCAGTACTTC. Encoded protein: CASNLPGQETQYF.

This rearrangement joins TRBV5-1 to TRBJ2-1; D is possibly TRBD2 (6 bases). The CDR3 extends over 13 amino acids. Germline V lookup: CDR1 SGHRS, CDR2 YFSETQ. Deletions cut 0 bases from V and 10 bases from J, with 11 bases between. Here the CDR3 reads CASSLDGGWEQFF. The CDR3 DNA follows: TGCGCCAGCAGCTTGGACGGGGGATGGGAGCAGTTCTTC.

The chain employs TRBV27 and TRBJ1-1; 9 nucleotides line up with TRBD1. Germline values: CDR1 MNHEY, CDR2 SMNVEV (reference sequence). CDR3 length: 14 amino acids. Trimming removed 6 bases from V and 3 bases from J; junction bases left unmatched: 5. This chain's CDR3 is CASSKQGAHTEAFF. The CDR3 DNA sequence: TGTGCCAGCAGCAAACAGGGGGCTCACACTGAAGCTTTCTTT.

V and J are TRBV19 and TRBJ1-2; D is ambiguous. Between the trimmed V and J ends, which lost 1 base and 2 bases, there was a span of 20 bases. In germline, CDR1 is LNHDA, CDR2 SQIVND (reference sequence). The CDR3 is 18 residues long. The CDR3 region is CASSIANWAEPANYGYTF. DNA for the CDR3: TGTGCCAGTAGTATAGCAAATTGGGCAGAACCAGCCAACTATGGCTACACCTTC.

The V call is TRBV9, the J call TRBJ1-2; weak D call: TRBD1 (6 bases). The CDR3 spans 15 residues. The germline gives CDR1 SGDLS, CDR2 YYNGEE. Trimming stripped 3 bases from V and 6 bases from J, with 18 bases between. The CDR3 sequence: CASSAVATGIHGYTF. As DNA, the CDR3 is TGTGCCAGCAGCGCGGTTGCAACAGGGATACATGGCTACACCTTC.

The genes are TRBV2 and TRBJ2-7; unclear D gene. The V gene lost 3 bases and the J gene lost 3 bases, with 6 bases spanning the gap. Germline loops: CDR1 SNHLY, CDR2 FYNNEI. The CDR3 totals 12 residues. CDR3 region: CASSEGLYEQYF. The CDR3 nucleotides read TGTGCCAGCAGTGAGGGCCTCTACGAGCAGTACTTC.

This rearrangement joins TRBV27 to TRBJ2-2; TRBD1 matches at 10 bases. This CDR3 has 14 residues. The germline V gene encodes CDR1 MNHEY and CDR2 SMNVEV (reference sequence). Losses at the gene ends were 7 bases for V and 6 bases for J; bases not matched to a gene: 5. CDR3: CASTRQGAAGELFF. The CDR3 bases are TGTGCCAGCACCCGACAGGGGGCGGCCGGGGAGCTGTTTTTT.

This clone was counted a few times. The J gene is TRBJ2-7, the V gene TRBV7-2; 9 bases fit TRBD2. The CDR3 is 15 residues long. V lost 5 bases to trimming and J lost 6 bases; unmatched junction nucleotides: 11. Germline V gene data show CDR1 as SGHTA and CDR2 as FQGNSA. The CDR3 sequence is CASSGVAGGQREQYF. The CDR3 nucleotides are TGTGCCAGCAGCGGAGTGGCGGGAGGGCAGCGCGAGCAGTACTTC.

The chain has TRBV2 and TRBJ1-5; D gene unclear. V lost 4 bases and J lost 3, with 13 bases in between. In germline, CDR1 is SNHLY, CDR2 FYNNEI. This CDR3 has 15 residues. CDR3: CASSGDLGHNQPQHF. CDR3 nucleotides: TGTGCCAGCAGTGGAGATTTGGGCCACAATCAGCCCCAGCATTTT.

This chain connects TRBV2 to TRBJ1-2; D remains unclear. V dropped 6 bases and J dropped 8 bases, with 13 bases sitting between them. The CDR3 has 12 amino acids. CDR1 is SNHLY, CDR2 FYNNEI, per germline. The CDR3 sequence is CASSELFGGYTF. CDR3 nucleotides: TGTGCCAGCAGCGAGCTTTTCGGGGGCTACACCTTC.

In this sample, this clone turned up many times. The chain combines TRBV4-3 with TRBJ2-7; D remains ambiguous. The CDR3 extends over 16 amino acids. CDR1 and CDR2 (germline): LGHNA, YSLEER. V was trimmed by 0 bases and J by 0 bases, leaving 12 bases between them. The CDR3 DNA follows: TGCGCCAGCAGCCAAGATTATCCCAGTATCTCCTACGAGCAGTACTTC. Translation gives CASSQDYPSISYEQYF.

The CDR3 reads CASVERVGELFF. The CDR3 DNA follows: TGTGCCAGCGTAGAGAGGGTCGGGGAGCTGTTTTTT. The V call is TRBV13, the J call TRBJ2-2; D is perhaps TRBD2 (5 bases). V was shortened by 8 bases and J by 7 bases, with 11 bases between the two germline ends. Germline loops: CDR1 PRHDT, CDR2 FYEKMQ (reference sequence). This CDR3 is 12 amino acids long.

The rearrangement links TRBV5-1 to TRBJ1-4, with D uncertain. Germline lookup yields CDR1 SGHRS and CDR2 YFSETQ. The V end lost 0 bases, the J end lost 3 bases, and 3 bases lay between the germline ends. The CDR3 spans 13 residues. The CDR3 loop reads CASSLGPNEKLFF. The CDR3 nucleotides are TGCGCCAGCAGCTTGGGGCCTAATGAAAAACTGTTTTTT.

This chain joins TRBV28 and TRBJ1-1; 7 bases align to TRBD1. The germline V gene has CDR1 MDHEN and CDR2 SYDVKM. CDR3 size: 13 residues. J lost 8 bases, V lost 2 bases, and 5 bases had no gene match. CDR3 in DNA: TGTGCCAGCAGTTTACAAGGGGGCCTCGAAGCTTTCTTT. Translation gives CASSLQGGLEAFF.

The chain carries TRBV5-1 and TRBJ1-4, with 9 bases aligning to TRBD1. V trimming: 4 bases; J trimming: 7 bases; junction bases outside the gene matches: 5. Germline V gene sequence: CDR1 SGHRS, CDR2 YFSETQ. This CDR3 is built from 14 residues. CDR3 sequence reads: CASSPGQGGEKLFF. DNA of the CDR3: TGCGCCAGCAGCCCGGGACAGGGAGGTGAAAAACTGTTTTTT.

The V and J genes are TRBV18 and TRBJ1-2; D is ambiguous. Trimming cost V 0 bases and J 1 base, with 3 bases left between them. Germline V gives CDR1 KGHSH, CDR2 LQKENI. This CDR3 contains 13 residues. The DNA for the CDR3 is TGTGCCAGCTCACCACCTAGTAACTATGGCTACACCTTC. Translation: CASSPPSNYGYTF.

The rearrangement joins TRBV5-1 to TRBJ2-7, with D tentatively TRBD2 (5 bases). From germline, CDR1 is SGHRS and CDR2 YFSETQ. The CDR3 length is 13 residues. Trimming removed 3 bases at V and 4 bases at J, with 11 bases between. The CDR3 reads CASSSAGRYEQYF. CDR3 coding DNA: TGCGCCAGCAGCTCCGCGGGTAGGTACGAGCAGTACTTC. The full variable domain, its missing parts supplied by reference TRBV5-1 and TRBJ2-7, is KAGVTQTPRYLIKTRGQQVTLSCSPISGHRSVSWYQQTPGQGLQFLFEYFSETQRNKGNFPGRFSGRQFSNSRSEMNVSTLELGDSALYLCASSSAGRYEQYFGPGTRLTVT.

This clone was seen just once. The rearrangement uses TRBV7-6 and TRBJ2-1; 7 nucleotides line up with TRBD1. With 1 base clipped from V and 2 bases from J, the junction kept 2 bases outside the gene matches. This CDR3 spans 15 amino acids. CDR1 and CDR2 from the germline V gene are SGHVS and FNYEAQ. Here the CDR3 DNA reads TGTGCCAGCAGCTTAGTAGGGGGCGCCTACAATGAGCAGTTCTTC. It encodes CASSLVGGAYNEQFF.

The V and J genes are TRBV7-9 and TRBJ2-7; maybe TRBD1 (5 bases). Germline V gene sequence: CDR1 SEHNR, CDR2 FQNEAQ (reference sequence). The length of the CDR3 is 14 residues. Trimming removed 7 bases at V and 2 bases at J, with 15 bases between. The CDR3 nucleotides read TGTGCCAGCACCTCAGGGCTTTATGCCTACGAGCAGTACTTC. Translation gives CASTSGLYAYEQYF.

This rearrangement joins TRBV6-1 to TRBJ1-4, with D perhaps matching TRBD1 (5 bases). With 6 bases removed from V and 11 bases from J, the gap between germline ends came to 22 bases. The CDR3 runs to 15 residues. Germline values: CDR1 MNHNS, CDR2 SASEGT. CDR3 amino acids: CASREPGTLLGKLFF. In nucleotides, the CDR3 is TGTGCCAGCAGAGAACCCGGGACTCTTTTAGGGAAACTGTTTTTT.

The V and J genes are TRBV4-1 and TRBJ1-2; 9 bases agree with TRBD1. This CDR3 contains 15 residues. Looked up from germline, CDR1 is MGHRA and CDR2 is YSYEKL. V dropped 6 bases and J dropped 4; count of bases not matched to a gene: 9. CDR3: CASRWGQGISYGYTF. CDR3 DNA: TGCGCCAGCAGGTGGGGACAGGGTATCAGCTATGGCTACACCTTC.

This chain joins TRBV7-9 and TRBJ1-1; TRBD1 agrees at 9 bases. CDR3 size: 18 residues. Germline CDR1 and CDR2: SEHNR and FQNEAQ (reference sequence). The ends lost 2 bases at V and 1 base at J; junction bases unmatched: 11. Here the CDR3 reads CASSLTDRGFAANTEAFF. The CDR3 DNA reads as TGTGCCAGCAGCTTAACGGACAGGGGATTCGCCGCGAACACTGAAGCTTTCTTT.

The chain couples TRBV5-1 to TRBJ1-5, with D possibly TRBD1 on 5 matching bases. The length of the CDR3 is 13 residues. V was pared by 0 bases and J by 6 bases, with 7 bases between. From germline, CDR1 is SGHRS and CDR2 YFSETQ. CDR3 loop: CASSLGGGQPQHF. As DNA, the CDR3 is TGCGCCAGCAGCTTGGGGGGCGGTCAGCCCCAGCATTTT.

This clone was seen a single time. V and J are TRBV5-1 and TRBJ2-7; the D gene is possibly TRBD1 (5 bases). V shed 6 bases and J shed 1 base, with 11 bases lying between them. The germline CDR1 and CDR2 sequences are SGHRS and YFSETQ. CDR3 size: 13 residues. The CDR3 reads CASKSTESYEQYF. CDR3 DNA sequence: TGCGCCAGCAAGTCGACAGAGTCCTACGAGCAGTACTTC.

The chain employs TRBV10-1 and TRBJ1-4; TRBD1 agrees at 9 bases. The junction had 4 bases not matched to a gene; V was cut back by 10 bases and J by 4 bases. This CDR3 is 13 amino acids long. Per the germline V gene, CDR1 is WNHNN and CDR2 is SYGVQD (reference sequence). CDR3 sequence reads: CAMQGQGNEKLFF. In DNA form, the CDR3 reads TGCGCCATGCAGGGACAGGGTAATGAAAAACTGTTTTTT.

The chain has TRBV27 and TRBJ1-4; D perhaps matches TRBD1 (5 bases). The CDR3 loop spans 15 amino acids. The V end lost 1 base, the J end lost 7 bases, and 13 bases lay between the germline ends. Germline V CDR1 and CDR2: MNHEY, SMNVEV (reference sequence). CDR3 sequence reads: CASSLYGALAEKLFF. CDR3 bases: TGTGCCAGCAGTTTATATGGGGCGCTGGCTGAAAAACTGTTTTTT.